The T cell receptor (beta chain) under discussion was sequenced for a study of CD8+CD57+ T cells in acquired aplastic anemia. Template material for TCR beta VDJ and CDR3 profiling consisted of genomic DNA. Each CDR3 protein gets one entry after TCRdb re-called the reads with MiXCR. This sample carries approximately 190,000 distinct CDR3 sequences, 55% to 70% of them seen once, and the ten largest clones take roughly 46%. The CDR3 spans 15 residues. Germline V lookup: CDR1 SGDLS, CDR2 YYNGEE. Unmatched junction bases numbered 2, after V lost 1 base and J lost 4 bases. There are many counts of this clonotype.

The chain recombines TRBV9 with TRBJ2-2; TRBD1 agrees at 9 bases. This sequence was found in a human donor with severe aplastic anemia or a healthy control (not recorded which). The specimen was sorted CD4+, CD8+, or CD8+CD57+ T cells (not recorded which) from PBMCs. The CDR3 is CASSVRQGGTGELFF. CDR3 bases: TGTGCCAGCAGCGTACGACAGGGGGGCACCGGGGAGCTGTTTTTT.